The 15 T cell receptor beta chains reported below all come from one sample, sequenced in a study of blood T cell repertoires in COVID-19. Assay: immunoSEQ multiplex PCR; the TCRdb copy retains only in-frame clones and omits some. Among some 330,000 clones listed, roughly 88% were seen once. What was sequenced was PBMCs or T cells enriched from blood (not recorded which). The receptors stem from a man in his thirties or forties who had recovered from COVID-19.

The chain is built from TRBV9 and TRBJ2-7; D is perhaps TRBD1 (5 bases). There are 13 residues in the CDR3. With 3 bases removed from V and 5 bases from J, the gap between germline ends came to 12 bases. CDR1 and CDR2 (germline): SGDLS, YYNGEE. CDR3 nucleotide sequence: TGTGCCAGCAGCGCCGTTCCAGGGAACGAGCAGTACTTC. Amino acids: CASSAVPGNEQYF.

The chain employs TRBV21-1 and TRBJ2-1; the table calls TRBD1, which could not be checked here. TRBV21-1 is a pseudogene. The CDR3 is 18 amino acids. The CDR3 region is CASSKEGGGQGAQDEQFF. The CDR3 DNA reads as TGTGCCAGCAGCAAAGAAGGGGGAGGACAGGGGGCGCAGGATGAGCAGTTCTTC.

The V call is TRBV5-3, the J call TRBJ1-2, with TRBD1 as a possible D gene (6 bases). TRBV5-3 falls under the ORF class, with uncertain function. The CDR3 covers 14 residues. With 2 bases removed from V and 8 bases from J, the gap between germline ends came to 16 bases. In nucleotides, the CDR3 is TGTGCCAGAAGCTTTCCGGGGGGCGGTCGCGGCTACACCTTC. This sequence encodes CARSFPGGGRGYTF.

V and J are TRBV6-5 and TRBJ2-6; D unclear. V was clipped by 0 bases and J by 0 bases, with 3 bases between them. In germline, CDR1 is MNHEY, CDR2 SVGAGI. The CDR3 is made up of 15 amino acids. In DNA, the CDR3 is TGTGCCAGCAGTTACTCTAGCTCTGGGGCCAACGTCCTGACTTTC. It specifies CASSYSSSGANVLTF.

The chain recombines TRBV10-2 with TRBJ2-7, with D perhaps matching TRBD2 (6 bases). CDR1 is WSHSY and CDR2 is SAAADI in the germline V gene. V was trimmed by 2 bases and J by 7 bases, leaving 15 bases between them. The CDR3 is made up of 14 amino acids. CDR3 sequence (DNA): TGCGCCAGCAGTGAGACGGGGGAAGGAAGTGAGCAGTACTTC. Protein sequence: CASSETGEGSEQYF.

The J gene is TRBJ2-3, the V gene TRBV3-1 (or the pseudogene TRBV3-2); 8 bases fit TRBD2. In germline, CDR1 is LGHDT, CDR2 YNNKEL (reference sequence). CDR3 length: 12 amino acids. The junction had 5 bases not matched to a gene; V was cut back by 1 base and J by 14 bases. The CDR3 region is CASSQGAGELYF. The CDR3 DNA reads TGTGCCAGCAGCCAAGGAGCGGGGGAACTGTATTTT.

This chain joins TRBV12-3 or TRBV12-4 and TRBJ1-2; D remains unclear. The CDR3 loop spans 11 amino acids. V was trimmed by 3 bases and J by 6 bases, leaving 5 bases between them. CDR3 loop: CASSFINGYTF. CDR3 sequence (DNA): TGTGCCAGCAGTTTTATTAATGGCTACACCTTC.

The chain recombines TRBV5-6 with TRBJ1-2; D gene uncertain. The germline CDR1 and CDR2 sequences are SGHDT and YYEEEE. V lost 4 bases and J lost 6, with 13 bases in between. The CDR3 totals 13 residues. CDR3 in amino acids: CASSPPGSHGYTF. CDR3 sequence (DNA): TGTGCCAGCAGCCCCCCGGGATCCCATGGCTACACCTTC.

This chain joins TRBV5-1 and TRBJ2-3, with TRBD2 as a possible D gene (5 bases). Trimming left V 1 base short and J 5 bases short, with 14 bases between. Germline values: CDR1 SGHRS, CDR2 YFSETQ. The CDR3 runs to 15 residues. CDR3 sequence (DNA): TGCGCCAGCAGCTTGTCGTATGGGAGAGGAGATACGCAGTATTTT. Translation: CASSLSYGRGDTQYF.

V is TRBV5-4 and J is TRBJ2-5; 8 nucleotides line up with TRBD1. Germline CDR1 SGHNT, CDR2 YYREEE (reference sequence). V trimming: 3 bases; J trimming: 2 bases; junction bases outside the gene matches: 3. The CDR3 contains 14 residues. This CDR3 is CASSYRDRQETQYF. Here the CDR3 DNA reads TGTGCCAGCAGCTATCGGGACAGGCAAGAGACCCAGTACTTC.

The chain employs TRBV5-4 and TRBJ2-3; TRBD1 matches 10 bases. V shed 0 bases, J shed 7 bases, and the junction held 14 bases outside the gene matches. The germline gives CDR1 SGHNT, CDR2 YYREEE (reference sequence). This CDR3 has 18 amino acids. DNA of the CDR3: TGTGCCAGCAGCTTGGTTAAGGGCGGGACAGGGGCACGAAATACGCAGTATTTT. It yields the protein CASSLVKGGTGARNTQYF.

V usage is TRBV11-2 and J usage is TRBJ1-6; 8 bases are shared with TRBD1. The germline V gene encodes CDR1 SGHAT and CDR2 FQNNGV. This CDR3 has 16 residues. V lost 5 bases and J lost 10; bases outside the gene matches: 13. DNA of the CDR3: TGTGCCAGCAGCCCACTAAGGACAGGGAAGAAATCACCCCTCCACTTT. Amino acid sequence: CASSPLRTGKKSPLHF. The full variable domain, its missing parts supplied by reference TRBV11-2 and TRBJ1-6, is EAGVAQSPRYKIIEKRQSVAFWCNPISGHATLYWYQQILGQGPKLLIQFQNNGVVDDSQLPKDRFSAERLKGVDSTLKIQPAKLEDSAVYLCASSPLRTGKKSPLHFGNGTRLTVT.

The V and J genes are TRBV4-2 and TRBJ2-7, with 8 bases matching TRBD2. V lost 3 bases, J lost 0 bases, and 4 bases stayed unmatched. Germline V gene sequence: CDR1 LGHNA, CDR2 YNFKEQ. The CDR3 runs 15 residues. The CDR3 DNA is TGTGCCAGCAGCCAGTCTAGCGGGTCCTCCTACGAGCAGTACTTC. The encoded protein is CASSQSSGSSYEQYF.

The CDR3 loop is CASMAESHSYEQYF. In DNA form, the CDR3 reads TGCGCCAGCATGGCGGAGTCACACTCCTACGAGCAGTACTTC. The rearrangement links TRBV5-1 to TRBJ2-7; D is unresolved. Trimming removed 6 bases from V and 0 bases from J, with 13 bases in between. Germline assignment: CDR1 SGHRS and CDR2 YFSETQ. This CDR3 has 14 residues.

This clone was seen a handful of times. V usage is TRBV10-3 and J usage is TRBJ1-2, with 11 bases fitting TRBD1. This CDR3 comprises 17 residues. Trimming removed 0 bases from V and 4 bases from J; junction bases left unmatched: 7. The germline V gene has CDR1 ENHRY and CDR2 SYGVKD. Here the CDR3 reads CAISESLVGTGGYGYTF. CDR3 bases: TGTGCCATCAGTGAGTCCCTAGTGGGGACAGGGGGCTATGGCTACACCTTC.